These 13 T cell receptor beta chains originate from one sample sequenced in a study of T cell responses to AZD1222 COVID-19 vaccine. TCRdb keeps only in-frame clones here, not all; method: immunoSEQ multiplex PCR. The sample includes roughly 120,000 clones, 86% of them seen just once. Material: peripheral blood, obtained on day 0 of AZD1222 vaccination. Receptors originate from an adult in good health.

The chain uses TRBV5-4 and TRBJ2-5; 8 bases are shared with TRBD2. The CDR3 covers 15 residues. Germline V CDR1 and CDR2: SGHNT, YYREEE (reference sequence). V gave up 2 bases and J gave up 2 bases; unmatched junction bases: 5. The CDR3 region has the DNA TGTGCCAGCAGCTTTTTAGGGACTAGACAAGAGACCCAGTACTTC. This encodes CASSFLGTRQETQYF.

The chain employs TRBV28 and TRBJ2-3; 13 bases are shared with TRBD2. The trim removed 7 bases at V and 5 bases at J, leaving 6 bases unmatched. Germline loops: CDR1 MDHEN, CDR2 SYDVKM. The CDR3 loop spans 15 amino acids. CDR3 protein: CASTEGLAGLDTQYF. Here the CDR3 DNA reads TGTGCCAGCACGGAGGGACTAGCGGGACTAGATACGCAGTATTTT.

The chain has TRBV7-6 and TRBJ2-7, with TRBD1 matching 9 bases. This CDR3 is 16 amino acids long. Germline CDR1 reads SGHVS; CDR2 reads FNYEAQ. With V trimmed by 5 bases and J by 7 bases, 15 bases remained unmatched. In DNA form, the CDR3 reads TGTGCCAGCAGCCCCGGGACAGGGTTTAATTCGGGGGAGCAGTACTTC. Its protein is CASSPGTGFNSGEQYF.

The chain is built from TRBV28 and TRBJ2-1; no reliable D call. Trimming shortened V by 7 bases and J by 4 bases, and 14 bases separated the two germline ends. This CDR3 contains 14 residues. CDR1 and CDR2 (germline): MDHEN, SYDVKM. The CDR3 protein is CASTHPVGYNEQFF. The CDR3 region has the DNA TGTGCCAGCACCCACCCGGTCGGGTACAATGAGCAGTTCTTC.

The rearrangement links TRBV11-2 to TRBJ2-1, with 12 bases aligning to TRBD2. V trimming: 0 bases; J trimming: 6 bases; junction bases outside the gene matches: 15. This CDR3 is 20 amino acids long. Germline CDR1 and CDR2: SGHAT and FQNNGV. The CDR3 nucleotides read TGTGCCAGCAGCTTAGAGCGACTAGCGGGGGCCCGCCTTTGGGGCAATGAGCAGTTCTTC. It specifies CASSLERLAGARLWGNEQFF.

The rearrangement joins TRBV6-5 to TRBJ1-5; D gene unclear. Trimming took 4 bases from V and 2 from J, leaving 9 bases between them. CDR1 is MNHEY and CDR2 is SVGAGI in the germline V gene. CDR3 length equals 14 residues. The CDR3 is CASSSRRGNQPQHF. The CDR3 nucleotides read TGTGCCAGCAGTTCCCGGAGGGGCAATCAGCCCCAGCATTTT.

V usage is TRBV7-9 and J usage is TRBJ1-5, with 8 bases matching TRBD1. CDR3 length equals 15 residues. Germline V lookup: CDR1 SEHNR, CDR2 FQNEAQ (reference sequence). V shed 4 bases, J shed 7 bases, and the junction held 9 bases outside the gene matches. DNA of the CDR3: TGTGCCAGCAGCTCGACAGGGGCCGCCGGGCAGCCCCAGCATTTT. Its translation: CASSSTGAAGQPQHF.

The chain links TRBV5-1 to TRBJ2-3; tentatively, D is TRBD1 (5 bases). Germline V CDR1 and CDR2: SGHRS, YFSETQ. The CDR3 totals 14 residues. Trimming stripped 2 bases from V and 4 bases from J, with 11 bases between. The DNA for the CDR3 is TGCGCCAGCAGCTTCCTCGGACACCCAGATACGCAGTATTTT. Its translation is CASSFLGHPDTQYF.

The chain recombines TRBV15 with TRBJ1-4; possibly TRBD1 for D (6 bases). Germline V gene data show CDR1 as LNHNV and CDR2 as YYDKDF (reference sequence). CDR3 size: 15 residues. The germline V and J ends were trimmed by 1 base and 8 bases, with 14 bases remaining between them. CDR3 loop: CATSRGGGGGEKLFF. The CDR3 DNA follows: TGTGCCACCAGCAGAGGAGGAGGAGGGGGGGAAAAACTGTTTTTT.

In DNA form, the CDR3 reads TGCAGCGTTGACCCGACAGGGGTGGGCCACGAGCAGTACTTC. As protein: CSVDPTGVGHEQYF. This sequence joins TRBV29-1 and TRBJ2-7, with TRBD1 matching over 8 bases. Germline V gene sequence: CDR1 SQVTM, CDR2 ANQGSEA. The trim removed 3 bases at V and 5 bases at J, leaving 9 bases unmatched. The CDR3 totals 14 residues.

The chain employs TRBV29-1 and TRBJ2-1; D possibly uses TRBD1 or TRBD2 (6 bases each). The CDR3 covers 13 residues. Germline V lookup: CDR1 SQVTM, CDR2 ANQGSEA. Trimming took off 4 bases at V and 7 bases at J, with 14 bases between the two ends. The CDR3 reads CSVAPGAGNEQFF. The CDR3 bases are TGCAGCGTTGCACCAGGGGCGGGGAATGAGCAGTTCTTC.

The chain uses TRBV6-4 and TRBJ2-3; 8 nucleotides agree with TRBD1. CDR1 MRHNA and CDR2 SNTAGT come from the germline V gene. The CDR3 length is 15 residues. J gave up 0 bases and V 8 bases, and 7 bases lay outside the gene matches. CDR3 DNA: TGTGCCAGCTCAAACGCAGGGGGCAGCACAGATACGCAGTATTTT. Translation gives CASSNAGGSTDTQYF.

The J gene is TRBJ1-3, the V gene TRBV6-5; D is possibly TRBD1 (6 bases). Germline V lookup: CDR1 MNHEY, CDR2 SVGAGI. The V and J ends lost 7 bases and 0 bases respectively, with 10 bases between them. This CDR3 region has 14 residues. The CDR3 loop reads CASTAGDSGNTIYF. In nucleotides, the CDR3 is TGTGCCAGCACCGCAGGGGACTCTGGAAACACCATATATTTT.